These T cell receptor beta chains were read from a single sample in a study of early stage breast cancer tumors. Some clones are missing from TCRdb's copy, which holds only in-frame ones; the method was immunoSEQ multiplex PCR. The repertoire includes about 24,000 clones, 55% to 80% of them detected once, and 8.5% to 10% sits in the top ten. Material: breast tumor tissue. The source of these receptors is a person aged 55 to 70 with breast cancer. Each CDR3 is given with its conserved first and last residue. Fields, in order: clone size, V gene, J gene, D gene, CDR3 protein, CDR3 DNA. D genes are given only for firm matches. Clone size is shown for a subset of rows, as once, few, many or a class of expanded clone.

few,TRBV5-1,TRBJ2-1,NA,CASSLVGDLARQFF,TGCGCCAGCAGCTTGGTGGGGGACCTAGCGCGGCAGTTCTTC
NA,TRBV19,TRBJ1-5,NA,CASSQDGNQPQHF,TGTGCCAGTAGTCAGGATGGCAATCAGCCCCAGCATTTT
NA,TRBV11-2,TRBJ2-1,NA,CASSSVSGTRGREQFF,TGTGCCAGCAGCTCCGTTTCCGGGACAAGGGGTCGGGAGCAGTTCTTC
few,TRBV7-9,TRBJ1-3,TRBD1,CASSLKGAGSGNTIYF,TGTGCCAGCAGCTTAAAGGGGGCAGGCTCTGGAAACACCATATATTTT
few,TRBV7-2,TRBJ2-7,TRBD1,CASSLVVGRGRSSEQYF,TGTGCCAGCAGCTTAGTGGTGGGCAGGGGGCGATCCAGCGAGCAGTACTTC
few,TRBV10-1,TRBJ1-1,TRBD1,CASSEYRGVNTEAFF,TGCGCCAGCAGTGAGTACAGGGGTGTGAACACTGAAGCTTTCTTT
NA,TRBV6-4,TRBJ2-7,NA,CASSVVLSREQYF,TGTGCCAGCAGTGTCGTCCTGTCGAGAGAGCAGTACTTC
few,TRBV11-2,TRBJ2-1,TRBD2,CASSPRPSGAYNEQFF,TGTGCCAGCAGCCCCCGTCCTAGCGGGGCTTACAATGAGCAGTTCTTC
NA,TRBV30,TRBJ2-6,NA,CAWEYSGANVLTF,TGTGCCTGGGAGTATTCTGGGGCCAACGTCCTGACTTTC
NA,TRBV9,TRBJ2-1,NA,CASGRLVNEQFF,TGTGCCAGCGGTCGACTCGTTAATGAGCAGTTCTTC
NA,TRBV4-3,TRBJ1-5,NA,CASSQIGPLNRDNQPQHF,TGCGCCAGCAGCCAAATCGGCCCTTTAAACAGGGATAATCAGCCCCAGCATTTT
NA,TRBV27,TRBJ2-7,NA,CASSRDGGSSYEQYF,TGTGCCAGCAGTAGGGACGGGGGAAGCTCCTACGAGCAGTACTTC
NA,TRBV30,TRBJ2-3,TRBD2,CAWSVLSGTLTDTQYF,TGTGCCTGGAGTGTATTGAGCGGGACTCTTACAGATACGCAGTATTTT
NA,TRBV5-1,TRBJ2-1,NA,CASSGHMKGSYNEQFF,TGCGCCAGCAGCGGACACATGAAGGGCTCCTACAATGAGCAGTTCTTC
NA,TRBV7-2,TRBJ2-4,TRBD2,CASAKRASGRNIQYF,TGTGCCAGCGCCAAAAGAGCTAGCGGTCGCAACATTCAGTACTTC
NA,TRBV20-1,TRBJ2-3,NA,CSAPFPDTQYF,TGCAGTGCTCCATTCCCAGATACGCAGTATTTT
NA,TRBV19,TRBJ1-2,NA,CASRGTPYGYTF,TGTGCCAGTAGAGGGACACCTTATGGCTACACCTTC
few,TRBV11-2,TRBJ2-3,NA,CASSYFTDTQYF,TGTGCCAGCAGCTACTTTACAGATACGCAGTATTTT
NA,TRBV11-2,TRBJ2-3,TRBD2,CASSLRLAEYTDTQYF,TGTGCCAGCAGCCTAAGACTAGCAGAATACACAGATACGCAGTATTTT
NA,TRBV6-5,TRBJ1-3,NA,CASSTQGPGNTIYF,TGTGCCAGCAGTACACAGGGTCCCGGAAACACCATATATTTT
NA,TRBV7-6,TRBJ2-2,NA,CASSLARELFF,TGTGCCAGCAGCTTAGCCAGGGAGCTGTTTTTT
NA,TRBV7-2,TRBJ1-5,NA,CASSLHQDQPQHF,TGTGCCAGCAGCTTGCATCAGGATCAGCCCCAGCATTTT
NA,TRBV27,TRBJ1-3,NA,CASSAAHSNTIYF,TGTGCCAGCAGTGCAGCACATAGCAACACCATATATTTT
NA,TRBV7-8,TRBJ1-1,NA,CASSQPGAGDTEAFF,TGTGCCAGCAGCCAGCCCGGTGCGGGGGACACTGAAGCTTTCTTT
NA,TRBV5-5,TRBJ2-7,NA,CASSFLRDSSYEQYF,TGTGCCAGCAGCTTTTTGCGGGACTCGTCCTACGAGCAGTACTTC
NA,TRBV5-4,TRBJ2-1,TRBD2,CASSTLAGVENEQFF,TGTGCCAGCAGCACACTAGCGGGAGTAGAGAATGAGCAGTTCTTC
NA,TRBV28,TRBJ2-2,TRBD2,CASSLTSGRVAGELFF,TGTGCCAGCAGTTTAACTAGCGGGAGGGTCGCCGGGGAGCTGTTTTTT
NA,TRBV7-2,TRBJ2-3,TRBD2,CASGGRLAGVDTQYF,TGTGCCAGCGGGGGAAGACTAGCGGGAGTAGATACGCAGTATTTT
NA,TRBV28,TRBJ1-5,TRBD1,CASSSGQGGQPQHF,TGTGCCAGCAGCTCCGGACAGGGCGGTCAGCCCCAGCATTTT
few,TRBV5-7,TRBJ1-1,NA,CASSLEGRRNTEAFF,TGTGCCAGCAGCTTGGAAGGGAGGAGGAACACTGAAGCTTTCTTT
NA,TRBV6-4,TRBJ1-1,NA,CASSDQSNTEAFF,TGTGCCAGCAGTGACCAGTCCAACACTGAAGCTTTCTTT
few,TRBV5-1,TRBJ2-7,TRBD1,CASSLATGTGAIYEQYF,TGCGCCAGCAGCTTGGCGACCGGGACAGGGGCGATCTACGAGCAGTACTTC
NA,TRBV10-3,TRBJ1-4,NA,CAISEGQNEKLFF,TGTGCCATCAGTGAGGGTCAGAATGAAAAACTGTTTTTT
once,TRBV6-6,TRBJ2-5,NA,CASSYSNRVPLETQYF,TGTGCCAGCAGTTACTCGAACCGGGTCCCGTTAGAGACCCAGTACTTC
medium-sized,TRBV2,TRBJ2-7,TRBD2,CASRGGLAGGPSEQYF,TGTGCCAGCAGAGGGGGACTAGCGGGAGGGCCAAGTGAGCAGTACTTC
NA,TRBV19,TRBJ1-5,NA,CASSIFSGDNSNQPQHF,TGTGCCAGTAGTATATTTTCGGGGGATAATAGCAATCAGCCCCAGCATTTT
NA,TRBV5-1,TRBJ2-1,TRBD2,CASSFGLAGRYNEQFF,TGCGCCAGCAGCTTCGGACTAGCGGGACGTTACAATGAGCAGTTCTTC
NA,TRBV9,TRBJ1-1,NA,CASSVSLQGPLNTEAFF,TGTGCCAGCAGCGTATCTCTCCAGGGGCCCTTGAACACTGAAGCTTTCTTT
NA,TRBV30,TRBJ2-3,NA,CAWTQRGANTDTQYF,TGTGCCTGGACCCAACGGGGGGCCAACACAGATACGCAGTATTTT
NA,TRBV5-1,TRBJ1-3,NA,CASSLTLGANTIYF,TGCGCCAGCAGCTTAACTCTAGGGGCCAACACCATATATTTT
NA,TRBV19,TRBJ1-2,NA,CASSVLRQDSGYGYTF,TGTGCCAGTAGTGTTCTGAGGCAGGACTCTGGGTATGGCTACACCTTC
few,TRBV11-1,TRBJ2-3,NA,CASSTPAGVRLDTQYF,TGTGCCAGCAGCACCCCGGCTGGCGTGAGGTTGGATACGCAGTATTTT
NA,TRBV28,TRBJ1-2,NA,CASSLMWSSGYGYTF,TGTGCCAGCAGTTTAATGTGGTCCTCCGGCTATGGCTACACCTTC
once,TRBV10-3,TRBJ1-2,TRBD1,CASQAGTVGWGGYTF,TGTGCCAGTCAGGCCGGGACAGTGGGCTGGGGCGGCTACACCTTC
large,TRBV27,TRBJ1-2,TRBD1,CASGEGQGAPWYGYTF,TGTGCCAGCGGCGAGGGACAGGGGGCCCCTTGGTATGGCTACACCTTC
NA,TRBV7-3,TRBJ2-1,TRBD1,CASSLPGTGFNEQFF,TGTGCCAGCAGCCTCCCCGGGACAGGGTTCAATGAGCAGTTCTTC
NA,TRBV10-3,TRBJ1-2,TRBD1,CATLGQGDPGYTF,TGTGCCACCCTAGGACAGGGGGATCCCGGCTACACCTTC
NA,TRBV18,TRBJ1-1,NA,CASSHLPSGLLAMNTEAFF,TGTGCCAGCTCACACCTTCCCTCGGGACTCCTAGCCATGAACACTGAAGCTTTCTTT
NA,TRBV10-3,TRBJ2-7,NA,CAIRRDSVSYEQYF,TGTGCCATCAGACGGGACTCCGTGAGCTACGAGCAGTACTTC
NA,TRBV19,TRBJ2-1,NA,CASSIAGGVNEQFF,TGTGCCAGTAGTATAGCCGGGGGAGTCAATGAGCAGTTCTTC
NA,TRBV30,TRBJ1-2,TRBD1,CAWSGHRGQGGYTF,TGTGCCTGGAGCGGACACAGGGGGCAGGGTGGCTACACCTTC
NA,TRBV2,TRBJ2-6,NA,CASSDPAAAGANVLTF,TGTGCCAGCAGTGACCCGGCCGCGGCTGGGGCCAACGTCCTGACTTTC
NA,TRBV12-1,TRBJ1-5,NA,CASSFEGCRGVQPQHF,TGTGCCAGCAGCTTTGAGGGTTGCAGGGGAGTCCAGCCCCAGCATTTT
NA,TRBV9,TRBJ2-3,NA,CASSPLWSLTDTQYF,TGTGCCAGCAGCCCCCTATGGAGCCTCACAGATACGCAGTATTTT
few,TRBV6-5,TRBJ1-5,NA,CASSYSTGIQPQHF,TGTGCCAGCAGTTACTCCACAGGGATACAGCCCCAGCATTTT